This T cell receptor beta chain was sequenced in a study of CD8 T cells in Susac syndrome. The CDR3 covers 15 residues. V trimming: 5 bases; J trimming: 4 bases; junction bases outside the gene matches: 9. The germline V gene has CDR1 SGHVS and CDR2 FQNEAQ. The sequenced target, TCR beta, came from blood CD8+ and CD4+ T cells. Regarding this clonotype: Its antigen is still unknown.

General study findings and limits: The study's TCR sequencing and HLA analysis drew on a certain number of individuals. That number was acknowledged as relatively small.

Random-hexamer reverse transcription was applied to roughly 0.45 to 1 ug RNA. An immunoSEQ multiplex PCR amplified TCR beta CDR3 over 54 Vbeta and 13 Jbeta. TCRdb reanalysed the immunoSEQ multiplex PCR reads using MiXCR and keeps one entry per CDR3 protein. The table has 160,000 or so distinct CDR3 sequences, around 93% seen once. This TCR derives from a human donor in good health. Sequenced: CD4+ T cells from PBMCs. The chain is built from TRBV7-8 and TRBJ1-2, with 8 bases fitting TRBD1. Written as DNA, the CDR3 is TGTGCCAGCAGCCGTGGACAGGGAGGGATCTATGGCTACACCTTC. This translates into CASSRGQGGIYGYTF.